The present TCR beta chain was sequenced within a study of early T cells in non-severe SARS-CoV-2 infection. This clonotype was counted at least ten times. CDR1 and CDR2 (germline): SGHDN, FVKESK. The V end lost 2 bases, the J end lost 6 bases, and 11 bases lay between the germline ends. The CDR3 covers 13 residues. TCRdb reprocessed the 5' RACE reads with MiXCR, giving one entry per CDR3 protein. The sample carries 25,000 to 35,000 distinct CDR3 sequences, about 4.5% recorded once. The TCR comes from an adult who was a healthcare worker with PCR-confirmed SARS-CoV-2 infection or an uninfected control (not recorded which). Sequencing was carried out using whole blood. This chain links TRBV14 with TRBJ2-7, with a weak D call TRBD2 (5 bases). This chain's CDR3 is CASSQYFTSEQYF. Written as DNA, the CDR3 is TGTGCCAGCAGCCAATACTTCACTAGCGAGCAGTACTTC. Full variable domain (rest looked up from reference TRBV14 and TRBJ2-7): EAGVTQFPSHSVIEKGQTVTLRCDPISGHDNLYWYRRVMGKEIKFLLHFVKESKQDESGMPNNRFLAERTGGTYSTLKVQPAELEDSGVYFCASSQYFTSEQYFGPGTRLTVT.